The 7 T cell receptor beta chains given below trace back to one sample, sequenced in a study of neurological immune-mediated disorders. MiXCR was run by TCRdb on the 5' RACE reads, yielding one entry per CDR3 protein. The sample records about 50,000 distinct CDR3 sequences, under 13% being singletons. Sequenced input: PBMCs. The receptors stem from a man aged 65 to 85 with HTLV-1-associated myelopathy (HAM/TSP).

Ten or more counts support this clonotype. The CDR3 region has the DNA TGTGCCAGCAGCTTAGATCCTGGGGGCAACACCATATATTTT. Translated, it gives CASSLDPGGNTIYF. The chain uses TRBV11-2 and TRBJ1-3, with D possibly being TRBD1 (6 bases). Germline CDR1 SGHAT, CDR2 FQNNGV. V shed 0 bases and J shed 7 bases, with 10 bases lying between them. This CDR3 has 14 residues. The full variable domain, in which reference TRBV11-2 and TRBJ1-3 provide the parts outside the CDR3, is EAGVAQSPRYKIIEKRQSVAFWCNPISGHATLYWYQQILGQGPKLLIQFQNNGVVDDSQLPKDRFSAERLKGVDSTLKIQPAKLEDSAVYLCASSLDPGGNTIYFGEGSWLTVV.

Ten or more counts support this clonotype. The chain recombines TRBV27 with TRBJ2-3; 7 bases fit TRBD2. Germline V gene lookup returns CDR1 MNHEY and CDR2 SMNVEV (reference sequence). This CDR3 is built from 16 residues. With V trimmed by 3 bases and J by 6 bases, 12 bases remained unmatched. The CDR3 DNA reads as TGTGCCAGCAGTTTTGCTCGACTAGCCGGGAGGGATACGCAGTATTTT. Protein sequence: CASSFARLAGRDTQYF.

This clonotype is medium-sized within its sample. The rearrangement joins TRBV7-2 to TRBJ2-2; possibly TRBD2 for D (6 bases). The germline CDR1 and CDR2 sequences are SGHTA and FQGNSA. V dropped 5 bases and J dropped 6 bases, with 22 bases sitting between them. CDR3 length: 17 amino acids. The CDR3 DNA follows: TGTGCCAGCAGCCACTCCGGAAGCTGGGGGGTTCCCGGGGAGCTGTTTTTT. It translates to CASSHSGSWGVPGELFF.

This clonotype was detected many times. The chain employs TRBV28 and TRBJ2-7, with 9 bases identical to TRBD2. Germline V gene sequence: CDR1 MDHEN, CDR2 SYDVKM. J gave up 5 bases and V 5 bases, and 10 bases lay outside the gene matches. This CDR3 contains 15 residues. The CDR3 sequence is CASSLPAGGQDEQYF. The CDR3 DNA is TGTGCCAGCAGTCTCCCAGCGGGAGGCCAAGACGAGCAGTACTTC. The full variable domain, completed using reference TRBV28 and TRBJ2-7, is DVKVTQSSRYLVKRTGEKVFLECVQDMDHENMFWYRQDPGLGLRLIYFSYDVKMKEKGDIPEGYSVSREKKERFSLILESASTNQTSMYLCASSLPAGGQDEQYFGPGTRLTVT.

This clonotype has ten or more counts. The gene calls are TRBV12-3 or TRBV12-4 and TRBJ2-5, with 15 positions matching TRBD2. V shed 5 bases, J shed 5 bases, and the junction held 6 bases outside the gene matches. This CDR3 region has 16 residues. In DNA, the CDR3 is TGTGCCAGCAGTGGACTAGCGGGAGGGGTTGGGGAGACCCAGTACTTC. Translation: CASSGLAGGVGETQYF.

In its sample, this clonotype was seen many times. This chain connects TRBV18 to TRBJ2-5; D is uncertain. The CDR3 has 13 residues. Germline CDR1 KGHSH, CDR2 LQKENI. V was pared by 2 bases and J by 2 bases, with 6 bases between. This CDR3 reads CASSPYSQETQYF. The CDR3 coding sequence is TGTGCCAGCTCACCATACTCTCAAGAGACCCAGTACTTC.

The table lists this clonotype with many counts. The chain carries TRBV5-1 and TRBJ2-3; TRBD2 agrees at 13 bases. The length of the CDR3 is 16 residues. Trimming at V came to 4 bases and at J to 4 bases, leaving 6 bases not matched to a gene. CDR1 and CDR2 from the germline V gene are SGHRS and YFSETQ. The CDR3 DNA reads TGCGCCAGCAGCCGAAGAGGACTAGCGGGAGCAGATACGCAGTATTTT. Protein sequence: CASSRRGLAGADTQYF.